The rows below give T cell receptor beta chains drawn from one sample of a study of blood T cell repertoires in COVID-19. Only in-frame clones appear in the TCRdb table, and some are missing; sequencing was by immunoSEQ multiplex PCR. The data contain around 80,000 clones, under 80% of them seen just once; the ten biggest clones take up less than 20%. The sequenced material came from peripheral blood. The receptor set was obtained from a woman older than 75 with active or convalescent COVID-19. The CDR3 runs from the conserved cysteine through the conserved F or W. Size is omitted from some rows. Given values are once, few, many or a class for expanded clones.

V	size	J	CDR3
TRBV20-1	NA	TRBJ2-1	CSASPTNRNNEQFF
TRBV30	NA	TRBJ2-3	CAWSIRVDTQYF
TRBV27	NA	TRBJ1-1	CASSFRGTGASEAFF
TRBV3-1/TRBV3-2	NA	TRBJ2-6	CASSQGAGANVLTF
TRBV19	NA	TRBJ2-2	CASSITQGREAGELFF
TRBV10-3	NA	TRBJ1-4	CAISEGTGRDEKLFF
TRBV7-6	NA	TRBJ1-3	CASSPLVGQRTAGNTIYF
TRBV18	NA	TRBJ1-2	CASSPPASRGYTF
TRBV7-9	many	TRBJ1-1	CASSLAGMNTEAFF
TRBV7-9	NA	TRBJ1-2	CASSPGSRGYTF
TRBV4-1	few	TRBJ2-1	CASSPRTSGSNNEQFF
TRBV4-3	NA	TRBJ2-1	CASSRSGGPGYNEQFF